The TCR beta chain under discussion was sequenced for a study of post-analysis software for immune sequencing data. Notes on the study in general: Significantly decreased normalized Chao1 diversity was recorded for multiple sclerosis patients relative to controls. The authors found that F measure strongly co-clustered same-batch samples. TRBV5-6, TRBV5-1 and TRBV20-1 were among about 5 TRBV segments more frequent in patients than controls.

On this clonotype: Its antigen is currently unknown.

Trimming took 0 bases from V and 8 from J, leaving 14 bases between them. The CDR3 is made up of 15 amino acids. From germline, CDR1 is SGHTA and CDR2 FQGTGA. Every TCR beta cDNA library bore unique molecular identifiers. Starting from roughly 1.1 to 9.2 million T cells, the study yielded about 500,000 cDNA molecules. TCRdb re-derived calls from the PCR reads in MiXCR, one entry per CDR3 protein. The sample has about 540,000 distinct CDR3 sequences, about a third seen once. Material for sequencing was blood. The sequence came from a girl between 2 and 17 years old with multiple sclerosis. The genes are TRBV7-3 and TRBJ2-1; maybe TRBD2 (6 bases). The chain's CDR3 is CASSLTSGGRYEQFF. In nucleotides, the CDR3 is TGTGCCAGCAGCTTAACCAGCGGAGGGAGATATGAGCAGTTCTTC. The variable domain in full, completed from reference TRBV7-3 and TRBJ2-1, reads GAGVSQTPSNKVTEKGKYVELRCDPISGHTALYWYRQSLGQGPEFLIYFQGTGAADDSGLPNDRFFAVRPEGSVSTLKIQRTERGDSAVYLCASSLTSGGRYEQFFGPGTRLTVL.